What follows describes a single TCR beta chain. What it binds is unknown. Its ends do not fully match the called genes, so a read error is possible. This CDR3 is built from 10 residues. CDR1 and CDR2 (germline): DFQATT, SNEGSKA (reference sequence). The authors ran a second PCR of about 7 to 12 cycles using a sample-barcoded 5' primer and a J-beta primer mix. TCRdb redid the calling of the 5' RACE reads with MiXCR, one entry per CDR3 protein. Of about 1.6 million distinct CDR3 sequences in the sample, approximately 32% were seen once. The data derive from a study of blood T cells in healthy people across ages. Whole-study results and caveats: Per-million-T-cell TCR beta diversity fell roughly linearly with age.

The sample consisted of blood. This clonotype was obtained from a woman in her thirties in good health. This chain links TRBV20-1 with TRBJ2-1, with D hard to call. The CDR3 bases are TGCAGTGCTAGCCCAAATGAGCAGCTCTTC. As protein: CSASPNEQLF.